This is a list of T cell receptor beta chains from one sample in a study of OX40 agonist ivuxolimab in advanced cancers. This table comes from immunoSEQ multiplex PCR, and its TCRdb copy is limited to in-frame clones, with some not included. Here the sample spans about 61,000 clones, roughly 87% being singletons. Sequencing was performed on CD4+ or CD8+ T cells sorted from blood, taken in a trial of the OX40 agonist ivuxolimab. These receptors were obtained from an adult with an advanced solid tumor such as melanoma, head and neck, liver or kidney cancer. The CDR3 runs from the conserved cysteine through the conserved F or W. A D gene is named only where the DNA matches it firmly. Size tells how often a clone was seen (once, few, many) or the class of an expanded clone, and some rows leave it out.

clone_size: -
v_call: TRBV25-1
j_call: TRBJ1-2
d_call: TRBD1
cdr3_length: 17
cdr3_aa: CASSAQGGTGRNYGYTF
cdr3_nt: TGTGCCAGCAGTGCCCAAGGGGGGACAGGGCGGAACTATGGCTACACCTTC

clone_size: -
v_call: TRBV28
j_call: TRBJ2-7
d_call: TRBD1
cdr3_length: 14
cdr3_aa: CASNTGTVNYEQYF
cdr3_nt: TGTGCCAGCAACACAGGGACAGTAAACTACGAGCAGTACTTC

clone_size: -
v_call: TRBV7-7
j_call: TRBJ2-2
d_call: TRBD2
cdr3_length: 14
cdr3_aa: CAISGGRNTGELFF
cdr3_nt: TGTGCTATTAGCGGGGGCCGCAACACCGGGGAGCTGTTTTTT

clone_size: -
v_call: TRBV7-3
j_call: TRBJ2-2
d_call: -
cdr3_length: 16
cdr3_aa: CASSFPGLSNTGELFF
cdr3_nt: TGTGCCAGCAGCTTCCCGGGCCTTTCGAACACCGGGGAGCTGTTTTTT

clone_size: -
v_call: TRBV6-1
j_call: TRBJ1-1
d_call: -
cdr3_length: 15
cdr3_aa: CASIGGWVRNTEAFF
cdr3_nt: TGTGCCAGCATAGGGGGATGGGTGAGGAACACTGAAGCTTTCTTT

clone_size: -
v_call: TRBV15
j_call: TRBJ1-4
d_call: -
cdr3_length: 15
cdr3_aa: CATSRARVEGEKLFF
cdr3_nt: TGTGCCACCAGCAGGGCCAGGGTAGAAGGTGAAAAACTGTTTTTT

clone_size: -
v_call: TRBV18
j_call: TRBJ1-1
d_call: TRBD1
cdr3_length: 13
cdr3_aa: CASSGQANTEAFF
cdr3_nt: TGTGCCAGCTCCGGACAGGCAAACACTGAAGCTTTCTTT

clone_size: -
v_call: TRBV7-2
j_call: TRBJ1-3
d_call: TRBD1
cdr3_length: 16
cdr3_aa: CASSSGQGKTGNTIYF
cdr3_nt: TGTGCCAGCAGCTCTGGACAGGGGAAGACTGGAAACACCATATATTTT

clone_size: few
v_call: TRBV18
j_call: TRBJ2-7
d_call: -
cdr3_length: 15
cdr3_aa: CASSPGVSLSYEQYF
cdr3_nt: TGTGCCAGCTCACCGGGAGTCTCCCTCTCCTACGAGCAGTACTTC

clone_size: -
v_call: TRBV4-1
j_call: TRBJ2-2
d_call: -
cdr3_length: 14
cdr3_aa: CASSQDLHTGELFF
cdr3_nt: TGCGCCAGCAGCCAAGATTTGCACACCGGGGAGCTGTTTTTT

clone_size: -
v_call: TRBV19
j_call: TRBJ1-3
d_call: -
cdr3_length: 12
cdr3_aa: CASRSSGNTIYF
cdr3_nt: TGTGCCAGTCGGTCCTCTGGAAACACCATATATTTT

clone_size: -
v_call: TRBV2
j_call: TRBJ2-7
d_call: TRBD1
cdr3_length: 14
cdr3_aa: CASQPGQGSNEQYF
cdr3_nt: TGTGCCAGTCAACCGGGACAGGGGTCCAACGAGCAGTACTTC

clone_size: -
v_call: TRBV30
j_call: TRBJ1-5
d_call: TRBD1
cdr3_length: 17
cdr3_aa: CAWSGDRVSDSNQPQHF
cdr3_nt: TGTGCCTGGAGTGGAGACAGGGTGTCCGATAGCAATCAGCCCCAGCATTTT

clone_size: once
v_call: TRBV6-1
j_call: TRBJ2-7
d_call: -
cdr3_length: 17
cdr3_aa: CASSVFLSQGEGYEQYF
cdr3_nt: TGTGCCAGCAGTGTTTTCCTTTCACAGGGAGAGGGCTACGAGCAGTACTTC

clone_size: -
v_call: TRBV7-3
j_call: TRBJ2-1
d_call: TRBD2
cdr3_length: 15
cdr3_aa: CASSPSGGAANEQFF
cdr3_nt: TGTGCCAGCAGCCCAAGCGGGGGGGCGGCGAATGAGCAGTTCTTC

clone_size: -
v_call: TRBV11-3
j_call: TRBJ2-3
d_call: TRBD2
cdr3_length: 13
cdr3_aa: CASSLGEGDTQYF
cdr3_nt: TGTGCCAGCAGCTTGGGGGAGGGAGATACGCAGTATTTT

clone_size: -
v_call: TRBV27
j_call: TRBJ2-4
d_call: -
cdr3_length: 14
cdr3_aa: CASSLSMAENIQYF
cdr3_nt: TGTGCCAGCAGTTTATCGATGGCGGAAAACATTCAGTACTTC